The 20 T cell receptor beta chains presented below share a single source sample, sequenced in a study of shared clonotypes between healthy human individuals. Sequencing used immunoSEQ multiplex PCR; TCRdb keeps in-frame clones, though not all of them. The sample includes roughly 700,000 clones, under 80% of them seen just once. Specimen: memory CD4+ T cells sorted from blood. The sample's subset: CD45RA-negative fraction. All receptors derive from a woman aged 25 to 39 in good health.

V and J are TRBV5-5 and TRBJ1-1, with TRBD1 identical over 10 bases. The CDR3 totals 15 residues. Per the germline V gene, CDR1 is SGHKS and CDR2 is YYEKEE (reference sequence). V was pared by 4 bases and J by 5 bases, with 8 bases of the junction left unmatched. The CDR3 loop reads CASSMSGTGDTEAFF. The CDR3 nucleotides read TGTGCCAGCAGCATGTCCGGGACAGGGGATACTGAAGCTTTCTTT. The full variable domain, completed using reference TRBV5-5 and TRBJ1-1, is DAGVTQSPTHLIKTRGQQVTLRCSPISGHKSVSWYQQVLGQGPQFIFQYYEKEERGRGNFPDRFSARQFPNYSSELNVNALLLGDSALYLCASSMSGTGDTEAFFGQGTRLTVV.

This clone showed up many times. The chain combines TRBV11-2 with TRBJ1-2, with 8 bases identical to TRBD1. V dropped 4 bases and J dropped 8; count of bases not matched to a gene: 9. The CDR3 is made up of 14 amino acids. Germline assignment: CDR1 SGHAT and CDR2 FQNNGV. In DNA, the CDR3 is TGTGCCAGCAGCTCCTCAGGGGGCAGTCAGGGCTACACCTTC. It specifies CASSSSGGSQGYTF.

The count of this clone is one. The rearrangement uses TRBV18 and TRBJ1-5, with a tentative D call TRBD1 (6 bases). V dropped 4 bases and J dropped 4 bases, with 14 bases sitting between them. From germline, CDR1 is KGHSH and CDR2 LQKENI. This CDR3 has 15 amino acids. The CDR3 loop is CASSHSGASNQPQHF. For the CDR3, the DNA is TGTGCCAGCTCACATTCAGGGGCCTCAAATCAGCCCCAGCATTTT.

The chain links TRBV28 to TRBJ1-3; a possible D gene is TRBD1 (5 bases). Germline assignment: CDR1 MDHEN and CDR2 SYDVKM. The V end lost 5 bases, the J end lost 0 bases, and 14 bases lay between the germline ends. There are 16 residues in the CDR3. In DNA form, the CDR3 reads TGTGCCAGCAGTACAGGCGGCTACAGCTCTGGAAACACCATATATTTT. Translating it yields CASSTGGYSSGNTIYF.

This clone came up a few times. The chain carries TRBV27 and TRBJ2-3, with TRBD1 matching 7 bases. The CDR3 runs 15 residues. Germline CDR1 is MNHEY and CDR2 is SMNVEV (reference sequence). The V segment lost 5 bases and the J segment 4 bases; nucleotides outside the gene matches: 9. The CDR3 protein is CASSPWTGSADTQYF. The CDR3 DNA is TGTGCCAGCAGTCCGTGGACAGGTTCCGCAGATACGCAGTATTTT.

V is TRBV7-9 and J is TRBJ2-1; possible D gene TRBD1, 7 bases. Germline V gives CDR1 SEHNR, CDR2 FQNEAQ (reference sequence). With 6 bases removed from V and 0 bases from J, the gap between germline ends came to 15 bases. The CDR3 runs 16 residues. CDR3 amino acids: CASSLQGRNSYNEQFF. DNA for the CDR3: TGTGCCAGCAGTTTACAGGGGAGGAACTCCTACAATGAGCAGTTCTTC.

This rearrangement joins TRBV4-1 to TRBJ2-5; tentative D call: TRBD1 (5 bases). The CDR3 contains 16 residues. The V gene's germline CDR1 is MGHRA and CDR2 YSYEKL. Trimming stripped 3 bases from V and 2 bases from J, with 16 bases between. CDR3 region: CASSQTDVQGQETQYF. DNA for the CDR3: TGCGCCAGCAGCCAGACCGACGTCCAGGGACAAGAGACCCAGTACTTC.

The chain uses TRBV27 and TRBJ2-2; D possibly corresponds to TRBD2 (5 bases). CDR3 length equals 14 residues. V gave up 8 bases and J gave up 4 bases, with 14 bases separating them. The germline V gene encodes CDR1 MNHEY and CDR2 SMNVEV (reference sequence). CDR3 sequence: CASQASQSTGELFF. CDR3 sequence (DNA): TGTGCCAGCCAGGCTAGCCAAAGCACCGGGGAGCTGTTTTTT.

This chain connects TRBV28 to TRBJ1-5; TRBD1 is a possible D gene (5 bases). Trimming removed 3 bases at V and 6 bases at J, with 15 bases between. CDR1 MDHEN and CDR2 SYDVKM come from the germline V gene. This CDR3 has 15 residues. The CDR3 sequence is CASSLLGGGIQPQHF. CDR3 nucleotides: TGTGCCAGCAGTTTGTTGGGGGGTGGGATTCAGCCCCAGCATTTT.

This clone appeared many times. The chain uses TRBV5-1 and TRBJ1-4; 7 nucleotides align to TRBD1. V lost 4 bases and J lost 7; bases outside the gene matches: 13. The CDR3 is 16 residues long. Germline-derived CDR1 and CDR2 are SGHRS and YFSETQ. CDR3 bases: TGCGCCAGCAGCACCGGGACAGCCTCCCACGGTGAAAAACTGTTTTTT. This gives the protein CASSTGTASHGEKLFF.

The V call is TRBV15, the J call TRBJ2-3; D call uncertain. The germline CDR1 and CDR2 sequences are LNHNV and YYDKDF (reference sequence). The CDR3 sequence is 16 residues long. Deletions cut 2 bases from V and 0 bases from J, with 12 bases between. CDR3 protein: CATSRSPFPSTDTQYF. The CDR3, as DNA: TGTGCCACCAGCAGATCCCCCTTTCCGAGCACAGATACGCAGTATTTT.

The V call is TRBV4-1, the J call TRBJ2-7; 7 nucleotides agree with TRBD1. There are 15 residues in the CDR3. J lost 3 bases, V lost 4 bases, and 9 bases had no gene match. Germline V gene lookup returns CDR1 MGHRA and CDR2 YSYEKL. This CDR3 reads CASSPTATGLYEQYF. The CDR3 DNA reads TGCGCCAGCAGCCCGACGGCGACAGGGCTCTACGAGCAGTACTTC.

The chain carries TRBV12-1 and TRBJ2-2; the tabulated D call, TRBD2, remains unverified against the DNA. TRBV12-1 is listed as a pseudogene. The CDR3 is made up of 18 amino acids. As DNA, the CDR3 is TGTGCCAGCAGCACGCAAAGGACTAGCGGGAAATTCACCGGGGAGCTGTTTTTT. It specifies CASSTQRTSGKFTGELFF.

The chain employs TRBV19 and TRBJ1-1; maybe TRBD1 (6 bases). Germline CDR1 and CDR2: LNHDA and SQIVND (reference sequence). V was shortened by 5 bases and J by 4 bases, with 14 bases between the two germline ends. CDR3 size: 14 residues. This CDR3 is CASSGVTGITEAFF. CDR3 in DNA: TGTGCCAGTAGTGGCGTGACAGGCATCACTGAAGCTTTCTTT.

This chain links TRBV30 with TRBJ2-3; 7 nucleotides line up with TRBD2. This CDR3 has 13 amino acids. The V gene end was trimmed by 1 base and the J gene end by 13 bases; junction bases not matched to a gene: 11. Germline CDR1 reads GTSNPN; CDR2 reads SVGIG (reference sequence). CDR3 sequence: CAWSGSGVRWEYF. In DNA form, the CDR3 reads TGTGCCTGGAGTGGAAGCGGGGTCAGGTGGGAGTATTTT.

Details on this clone: Other DNA sequences from this sample encode an identical CDR3 as well. The CDR3 protein is CASSPLTRNTEAFF. Written as DNA, the CDR3 is TGTGCCAGCTCACCCTTGACAAGAAACACTGAAGCTTTCTTT. This chain connects TRBV18 to TRBJ1-1; D is ambiguous. Germline V gives CDR1 KGHSH, CDR2 LQKENI. V gave up 3 bases and J gave up 2 bases, with 10 bases separating them. CDR3 length: 14 amino acids.

V gene TRBV5-1 combines with J gene TRBJ1-2; TRBD1 is a possible D gene (6 bases). Trimming cost V 0 bases and J 13 bases, with 13 bases left between them. From germline, CDR1 is SGHRS and CDR2 YFSETQ. CDR3 length: 12 residues. CDR3 bases: TGCGCCAGCAGCTTGGACAGGGAAATTGGCACCTTC. It encodes CASSLDREIGTF.

This chain joins TRBV29-1 and TRBJ2-7, with TRBD1 matching over 9 bases. This CDR3 spans 15 amino acids. The ends lost 6 bases at V and 2 bases at J; junction bases unmatched: 11. CDR1 is SQVTM, CDR2 ANQGSEA, per germline. CDR3 nucleotide sequence: TGCAGCGTCGCCCCCTCCGGACAGGGGACCTACGAGCAGTACTTC. Encoded protein: CSVAPSGQGTYEQYF.

The rearrangement links TRBV18 to TRBJ2-1; TRBD1 matches 8 bases. This CDR3 is built from 16 residues. V shed 1 base, J shed 5 bases, and the junction held 7 bases outside the gene matches. The V gene's germline CDR1 is KGHSH and CDR2 LQKENI. CDR3 nucleotides: TGTGCCAGCTCACCACGAACAGGGGGGCTGGACAATGAGCAGTTCTTC. Translating it yields CASSPRTGGLDNEQFF.

The rearrangement uses TRBV14 and TRBJ2-5; D gene uncertain. Per germline, CDR1 SGHDN and CDR2 FVKESK. The V and J ends lost 1 base and 5 bases respectively, with 11 bases between them. The CDR3 consists of 14 residues. CDR3 nucleotides: TGTGCCAGCAGCCAAGGGGTTCTCTCGGAGACCCAGTACTTC. Protein product: CASSQGVLSETQYF.